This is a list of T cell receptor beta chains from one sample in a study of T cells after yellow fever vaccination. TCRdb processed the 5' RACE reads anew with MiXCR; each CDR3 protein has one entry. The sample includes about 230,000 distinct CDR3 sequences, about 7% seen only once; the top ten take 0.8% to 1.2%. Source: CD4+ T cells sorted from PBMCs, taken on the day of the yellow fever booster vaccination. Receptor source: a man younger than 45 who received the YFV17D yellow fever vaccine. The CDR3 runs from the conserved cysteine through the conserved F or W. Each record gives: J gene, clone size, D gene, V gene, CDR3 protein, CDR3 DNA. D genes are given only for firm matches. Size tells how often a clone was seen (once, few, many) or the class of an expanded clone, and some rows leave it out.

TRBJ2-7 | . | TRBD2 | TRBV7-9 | CASSSSGGASEQYF | TGTGCCAGCAGCTCTAGCGGGGGGGCCTCCGAGCAGTACTTC
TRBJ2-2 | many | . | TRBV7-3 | CASSLERTGELFF | TGTGCCAGCAGCCTCGAGAGGACCGGGGAGCTGTTTTTT
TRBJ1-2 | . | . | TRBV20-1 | CSATREGTF | TGCAGTGCTACCCGGGAAGGCACCTTC
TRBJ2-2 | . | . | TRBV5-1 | CASSFDFPRANTGELFF | TGCGCCAGCAGCTTTGATTTTCCGAGGGCGAACACCGGGGAGCTGTTTTTT
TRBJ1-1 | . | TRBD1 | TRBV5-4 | CASSLSGGLPQKGAFF | TGTGCCAGCAGCTTGTCAGGGGGGCTACCCCAAAAGGGGGCTTTCTTT
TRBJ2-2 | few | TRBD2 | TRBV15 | CATSLIGKLAETTGELFF | TGTGCCACCAGCCTAATAGGAAAACTAGCGGAGACCACCGGGGAGCTGTTTTTT
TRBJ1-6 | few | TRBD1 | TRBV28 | CASSLVQGASSPLHF | TGTGCCAGCAGTTTAGTGCAGGGGGCAAGCTCACCCCTCCACTTT
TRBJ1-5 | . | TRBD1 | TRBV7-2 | CASSLRGDRRAQPQHF | TGTGCCAGCAGCTTACGGGGGGACAGGAGGGCTCAGCCCCAGCATTTT
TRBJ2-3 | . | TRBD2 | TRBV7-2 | CASSWGTSVTDTQYF | TGTGCCAGCAGCTGGGGGACTAGCGTTACAGATACGCAGTATTTT
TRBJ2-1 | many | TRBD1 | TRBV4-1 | CASSQDNMGDRGAEQFF | TGCGCCAGCAGCCAAGATAACATGGGGGACAGGGGTGCTGAGCAGTTCTTC
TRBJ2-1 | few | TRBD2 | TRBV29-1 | CSVEDREREADNEQFF | TGCAGCGTTGAAGATCGGGAGCGGGAGGCGGACAATGAGCAGTTCTTC
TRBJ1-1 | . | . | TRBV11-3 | CASSASRDTEAFF | TGTGCCAGCAGCGCAAGCAGGGATACTGAAGCTTTCTTT